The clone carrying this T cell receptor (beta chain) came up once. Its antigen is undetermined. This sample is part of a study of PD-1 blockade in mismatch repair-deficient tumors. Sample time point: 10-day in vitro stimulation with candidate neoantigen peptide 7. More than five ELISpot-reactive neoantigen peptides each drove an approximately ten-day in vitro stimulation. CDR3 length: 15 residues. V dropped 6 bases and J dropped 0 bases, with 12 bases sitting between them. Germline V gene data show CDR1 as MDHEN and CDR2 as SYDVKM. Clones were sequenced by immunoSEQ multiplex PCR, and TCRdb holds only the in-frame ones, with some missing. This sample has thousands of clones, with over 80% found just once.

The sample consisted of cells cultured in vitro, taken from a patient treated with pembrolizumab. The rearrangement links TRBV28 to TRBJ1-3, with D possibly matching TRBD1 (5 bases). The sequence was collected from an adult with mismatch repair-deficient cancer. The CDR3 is CASRYGGNSGNTIYF. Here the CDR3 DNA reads TGTGCCAGCAGATACGGGGGGAACTCTGGAAACACCATATATTTT.